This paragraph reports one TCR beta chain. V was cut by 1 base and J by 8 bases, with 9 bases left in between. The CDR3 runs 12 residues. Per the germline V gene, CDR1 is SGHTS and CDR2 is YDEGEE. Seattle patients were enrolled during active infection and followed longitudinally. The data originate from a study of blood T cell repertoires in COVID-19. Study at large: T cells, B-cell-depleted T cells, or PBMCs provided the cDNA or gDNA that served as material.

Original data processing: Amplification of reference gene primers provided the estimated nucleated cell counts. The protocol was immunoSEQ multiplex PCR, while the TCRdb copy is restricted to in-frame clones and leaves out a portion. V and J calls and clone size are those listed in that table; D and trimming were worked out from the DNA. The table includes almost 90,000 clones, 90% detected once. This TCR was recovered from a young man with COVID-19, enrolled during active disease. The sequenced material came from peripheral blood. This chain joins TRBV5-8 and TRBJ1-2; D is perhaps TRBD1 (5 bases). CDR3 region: CASSLWQGGYTF. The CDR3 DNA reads TGTGCCAGCAGCTTGTGGCAGGGAGGCTACACCTTC.